These 7 T cell receptor beta chains were sequenced from one sample in a study of CD8 T cells in ankylosing spondylitis. Via MiXCR, TCRdb re-called the 5' RACE reads, giving one row per CDR3 protein. The repertoire consists of about 130,000 distinct CDR3 sequences, with over 6% occurring once and the leading ten covering 12%. Sequenced sample: blood, either unsorted or a sorted T cell fraction (not recorded which). These receptors were obtained from a male donor with ankylosing spondylitis or in good health (not recorded which).

This clonotype was found many times. The chain couples TRBV20-1 to TRBJ2-5; the match to TRBD2 covers 7 bases. The junction had 1 base not matched to a gene; V was cut back by 4 bases and J by 2 bases. Germline CDR1 is DFQATT and CDR2 is SNEGSKA (reference sequence). The CDR3 extends over 12 amino acids. CDR3 sequence (DNA): TGCAGTGCTACTAGCGGTCAAGAGACCCAGTACTTC. Translation gives CSATSGQETQYF.

This clonotype has ten or more counts. The chain recombines TRBV12-3 or TRBV12-4 with TRBJ2-7, with a possible D match to TRBD2 (5 bases). CDR3 size: 14 residues. Trimming pared 6 bases from V and 3 bases from J, leaving 15 bases between. The CDR3 here is CASSLGQRIYEQYF. The CDR3, as DNA: TGTGCCAGCAGCCTCGGGCAGCGGATCTACGAGCAGTACTTC.

This clonotype has at least ten counts. The chain has TRBV5-5 and TRBJ2-3, with TRBD2 identical over 10 bases. Germline CDR1 SGHKS, CDR2 YYEKEE (reference sequence). This CDR3 contains 14 residues. The ends lost 0 bases at V and 8 bases at J; junction bases unmatched: 3. This CDR3 reads CASSLELAGFTQYF. CDR3 nucleotide sequence: TGTGCCAGCAGCTTGGAACTAGCGGGATTTACGCAGTATTTT.

At least ten counts were recorded for this clonotype. This chain links TRBV20-1 with TRBJ2-1; no clear D gene. This CDR3 region has 11 residues. The germline CDR1 and CDR2 sequences are DFQATT and SNEGSKA (reference sequence). V gave up 5 bases and J gave up 4 bases, with 6 bases separating them. CDR3 protein: CSAPVYNEQFF. CDR3 DNA: TGCAGTGCTCCGGTTTACAATGAGCAGTTCTTC.

There are many counts of this clonotype. The rearrangement links TRBV2 to TRBJ2-7, with D unclear. The CDR3 spans 11 residues. Trimming removed 3 bases from V and 6 bases from J, with 6 bases in between. CDR1 is SNHLY and CDR2 is FYNNEI in the germline V gene. The DNA for the CDR3 is TGTGCCAGCAGTGATGTAGGCGAGCAGTACTTC. Translating gives CASSDVGEQYF.

This clonotype has just a few counts. This rearrangement joins TRBV12-3 or TRBV12-4 to TRBJ2-6; D gene uncertain. This CDR3 has 14 amino acids. V lost 2 bases, J lost 4 bases, and 6 bases lay in between. The CDR3 spells CASSLQGGANVLTF. As DNA, the CDR3 is TGTGCCAGCAGTTTACAAGGGGGGGCCAACGTCCTGACTTTC.

This clonotype has a count of ten or more. The rearrangement uses TRBV15 and TRBJ2-7; tentatively, D is TRBD2 (5 bases). Trimming cost V 3 bases and J 1 base, with 7 bases left between them. Germline values: CDR1 LNHNV, CDR2 YYDKDF (reference sequence). The CDR3 runs to 13 residues. The CDR3 loop reads CATSRDLSYEQYF. CDR3 sequence (DNA): TGTGCCACCAGCAGGGACTTGTCCTACGAGCAGTACTTC.